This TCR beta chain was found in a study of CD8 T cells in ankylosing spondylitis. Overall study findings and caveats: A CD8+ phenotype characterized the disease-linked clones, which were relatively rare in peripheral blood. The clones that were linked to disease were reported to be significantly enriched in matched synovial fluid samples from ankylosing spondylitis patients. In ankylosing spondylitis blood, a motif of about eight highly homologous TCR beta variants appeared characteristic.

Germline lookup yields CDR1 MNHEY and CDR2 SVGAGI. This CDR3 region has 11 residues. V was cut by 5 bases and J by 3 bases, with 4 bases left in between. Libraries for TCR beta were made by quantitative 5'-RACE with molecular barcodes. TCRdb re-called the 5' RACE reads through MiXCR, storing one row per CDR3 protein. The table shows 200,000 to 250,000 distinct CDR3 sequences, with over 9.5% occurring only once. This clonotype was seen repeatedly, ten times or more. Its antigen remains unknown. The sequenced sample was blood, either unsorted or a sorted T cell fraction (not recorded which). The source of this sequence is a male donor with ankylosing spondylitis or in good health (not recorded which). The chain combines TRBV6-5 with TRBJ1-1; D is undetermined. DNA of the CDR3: TGTGCCAGCAGTCAAGACACTGAAGCTTTCTTT. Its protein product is CASSQDTEAFF.